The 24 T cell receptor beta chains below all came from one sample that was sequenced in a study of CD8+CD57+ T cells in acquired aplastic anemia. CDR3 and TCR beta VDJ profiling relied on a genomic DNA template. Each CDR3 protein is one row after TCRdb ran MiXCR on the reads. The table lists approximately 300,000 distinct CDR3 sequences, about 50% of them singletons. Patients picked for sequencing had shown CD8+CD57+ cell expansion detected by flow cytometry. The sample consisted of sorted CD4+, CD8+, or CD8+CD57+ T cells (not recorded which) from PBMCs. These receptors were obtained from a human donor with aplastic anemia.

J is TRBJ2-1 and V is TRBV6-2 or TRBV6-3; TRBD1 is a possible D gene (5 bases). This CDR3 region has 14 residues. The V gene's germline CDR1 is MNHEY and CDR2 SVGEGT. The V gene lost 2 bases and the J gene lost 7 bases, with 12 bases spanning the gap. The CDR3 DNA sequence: TGTGCCAGCAGTTACGTTGTGGGGCGTAATGAGCAGTTCTTC. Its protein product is CASSYVVGRNEQFF.

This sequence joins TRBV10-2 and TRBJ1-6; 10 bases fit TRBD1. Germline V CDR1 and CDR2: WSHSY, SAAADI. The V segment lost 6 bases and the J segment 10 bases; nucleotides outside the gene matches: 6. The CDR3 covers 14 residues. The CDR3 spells CASSDGQGGSPLHF. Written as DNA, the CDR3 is TGCGCCAGCAGCGACGGACAGGGGGGGTCACCCCTCCACTTT.

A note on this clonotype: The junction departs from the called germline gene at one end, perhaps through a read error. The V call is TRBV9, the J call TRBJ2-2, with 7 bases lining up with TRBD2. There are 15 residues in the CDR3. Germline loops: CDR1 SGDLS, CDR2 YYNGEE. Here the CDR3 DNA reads TGTGCCAGCGGCGTTTCTAGCGGGAACACCGGGGAGCTGTTTTTT. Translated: CASGVSSGNTGELFF. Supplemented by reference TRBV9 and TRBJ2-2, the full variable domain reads DSGVTQTPKHLITATGQRVTLRCSPRSGDLSVYWYQQSLDQGLQFLIQYYNGEERAKGNILERFSAQQFPDLHSELNLSSLELGDSALYFCASGVSSGNTGELFFGEGSRLTVL.

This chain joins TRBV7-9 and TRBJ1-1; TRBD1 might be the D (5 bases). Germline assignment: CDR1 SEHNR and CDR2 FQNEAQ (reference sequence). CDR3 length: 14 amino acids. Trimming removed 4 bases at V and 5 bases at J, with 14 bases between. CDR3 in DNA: TGTGCCAGCAGCTCTCCCGGGACGCTGACTGAAGCTTTCTTT. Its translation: CASSSPGTLTEAFF.

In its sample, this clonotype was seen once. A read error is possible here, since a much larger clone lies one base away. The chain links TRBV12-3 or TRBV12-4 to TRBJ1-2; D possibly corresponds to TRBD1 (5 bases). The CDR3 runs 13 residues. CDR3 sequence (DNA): TGTGCCAGCCGCAGGGACGGGCTATCAGGCTGCACCTTC. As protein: CASRRDGLSGCTF.

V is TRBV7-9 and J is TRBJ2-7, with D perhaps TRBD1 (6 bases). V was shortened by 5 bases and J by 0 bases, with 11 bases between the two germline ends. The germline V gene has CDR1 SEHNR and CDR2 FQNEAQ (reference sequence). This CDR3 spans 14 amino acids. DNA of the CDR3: TGTGCCAGCAGCCTACAGGGTTCCTCCTACGAGCAGTACTTC. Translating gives CASSLQGSSYEQYF.

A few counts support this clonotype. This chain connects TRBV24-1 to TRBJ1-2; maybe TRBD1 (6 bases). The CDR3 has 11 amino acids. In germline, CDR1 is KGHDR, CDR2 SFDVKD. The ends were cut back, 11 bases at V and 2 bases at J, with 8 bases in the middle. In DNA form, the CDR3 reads TGTGCCATCGGACAGAACTATGGCTACACCTTC. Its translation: CAIGQNYGYTF.

CDR3 bases: TGCAGTGCTAGAGGGTTGACTAGCGGGAGGGCCGCCAATGAGCAGTTCTTC. It is translated as CSARGLTSGRAANEQFF. The genes are TRBV20-1 and TRBJ2-1; 14 bases line up with TRBD2. In germline, CDR1 is DFQATT, CDR2 SNEGSKA (reference sequence). The CDR3 is made up of 17 amino acids. The V and J ends lost 1 base and 6 bases, in that order; junction bases with no gene match: 8.

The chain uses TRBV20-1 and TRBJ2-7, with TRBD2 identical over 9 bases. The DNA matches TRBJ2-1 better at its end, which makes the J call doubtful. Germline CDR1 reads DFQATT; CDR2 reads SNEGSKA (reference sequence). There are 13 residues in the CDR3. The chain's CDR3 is CSARRREGNEQFF. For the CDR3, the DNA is TGCAGTGCTAGAAGGCGGGAGGGGAATGAGCAGTTCTTC.

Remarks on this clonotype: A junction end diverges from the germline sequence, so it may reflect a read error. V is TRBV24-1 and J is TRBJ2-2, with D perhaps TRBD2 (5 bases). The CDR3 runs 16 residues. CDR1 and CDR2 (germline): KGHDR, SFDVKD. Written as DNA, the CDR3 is TGTGCCACCAGTGATCACCGGGCCGTGAACACCGGGAAGCTGTTTTTT. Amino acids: CATSDHRAVNTGKLFF.

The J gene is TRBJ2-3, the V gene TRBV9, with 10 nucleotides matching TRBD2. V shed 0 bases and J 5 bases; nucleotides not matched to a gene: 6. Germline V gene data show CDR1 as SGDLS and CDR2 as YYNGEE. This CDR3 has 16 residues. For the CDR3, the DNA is TGTGCCAGCAGCGTAGGGGTTAGCGGGGGGTTAGATACGCAGTATTTT. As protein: CASSVGVSGGLDTQYF.

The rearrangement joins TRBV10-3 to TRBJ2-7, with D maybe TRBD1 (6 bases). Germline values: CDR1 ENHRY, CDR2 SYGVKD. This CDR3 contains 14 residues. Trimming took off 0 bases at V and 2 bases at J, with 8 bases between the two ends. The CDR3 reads CAISESDRAYEQYF. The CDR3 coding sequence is TGTGCCATCAGTGAGTCGGACAGAGCCTACGAGCAGTACTTC.

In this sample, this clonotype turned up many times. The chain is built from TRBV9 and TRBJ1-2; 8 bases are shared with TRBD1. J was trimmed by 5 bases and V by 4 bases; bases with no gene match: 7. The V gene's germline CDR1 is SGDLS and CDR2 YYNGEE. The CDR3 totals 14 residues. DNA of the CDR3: TGTGCCAGCAGCATTGGACAGGGAGGGTATGGCTACACCTTC. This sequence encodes CASSIGQGGYGYTF.

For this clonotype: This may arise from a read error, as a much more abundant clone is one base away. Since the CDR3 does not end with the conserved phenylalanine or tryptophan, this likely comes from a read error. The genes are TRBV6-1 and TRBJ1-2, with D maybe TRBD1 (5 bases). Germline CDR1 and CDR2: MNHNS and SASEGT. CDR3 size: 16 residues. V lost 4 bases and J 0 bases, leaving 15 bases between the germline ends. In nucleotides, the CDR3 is TGTGCCAGCAGTGTACTAGCCGGGGCAGCTAACTATGGCTACACCTCC. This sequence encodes CASSVLAGAANYGYTS.

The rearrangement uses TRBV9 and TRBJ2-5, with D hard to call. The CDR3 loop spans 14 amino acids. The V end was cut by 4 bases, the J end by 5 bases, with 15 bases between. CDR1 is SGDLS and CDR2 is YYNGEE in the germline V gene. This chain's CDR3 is CASSPYDVPETQYF. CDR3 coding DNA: TGTGCCAGCAGCCCCTATGACGTTCCGGAGACCCAGTACTTC. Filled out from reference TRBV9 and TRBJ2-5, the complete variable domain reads DSGVTQTPKHLITATGQRVTLRCSPRSGDLSVYWYQQSLDQGLQFLIQYYNGEERAKGNILERFSAQQFPDLHSELNLSSLELGDSALYFCASSPYDVPETQYFGPGTRLLVL.

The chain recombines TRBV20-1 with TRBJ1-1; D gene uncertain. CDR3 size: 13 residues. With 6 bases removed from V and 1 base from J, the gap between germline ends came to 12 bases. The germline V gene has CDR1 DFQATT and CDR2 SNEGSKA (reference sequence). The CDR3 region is CSAASRSNTEAFF. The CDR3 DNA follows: TGCAGTGCGGCATCCAGATCGAACACTGAAGCTTTCTTT.

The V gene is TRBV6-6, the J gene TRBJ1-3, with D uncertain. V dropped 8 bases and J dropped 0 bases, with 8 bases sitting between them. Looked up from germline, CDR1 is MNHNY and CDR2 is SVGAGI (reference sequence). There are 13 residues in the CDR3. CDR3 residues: CASQVNSGNTIYF. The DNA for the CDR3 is TGTGCCAGCCAAGTAAACTCTGGAAACACCATATATTTT.

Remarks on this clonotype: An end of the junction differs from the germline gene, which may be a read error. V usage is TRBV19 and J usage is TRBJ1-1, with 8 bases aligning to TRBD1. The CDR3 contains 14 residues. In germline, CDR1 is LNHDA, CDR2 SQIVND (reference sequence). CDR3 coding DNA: TGTGCCAGTAGAACCAGACAGGGGAACATTGAAGCTTCCTTT. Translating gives CASRTRQGNIEASF.

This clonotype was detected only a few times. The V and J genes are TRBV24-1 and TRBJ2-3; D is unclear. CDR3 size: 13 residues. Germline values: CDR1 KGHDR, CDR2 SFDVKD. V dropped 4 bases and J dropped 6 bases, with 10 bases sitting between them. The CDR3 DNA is TGTGCCACCAGTGACCAGAACCCGGATACGCAGTATTTT. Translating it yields CATSDQNPDTQYF.

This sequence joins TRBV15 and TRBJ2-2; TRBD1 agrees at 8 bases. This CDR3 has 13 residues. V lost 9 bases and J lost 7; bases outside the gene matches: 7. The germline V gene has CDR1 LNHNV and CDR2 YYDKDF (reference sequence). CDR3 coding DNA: TGTGCCACTGGTCAGGGGGCGATCGGGGAGCTGTTTTTT. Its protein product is CATGQGAIGELFF.

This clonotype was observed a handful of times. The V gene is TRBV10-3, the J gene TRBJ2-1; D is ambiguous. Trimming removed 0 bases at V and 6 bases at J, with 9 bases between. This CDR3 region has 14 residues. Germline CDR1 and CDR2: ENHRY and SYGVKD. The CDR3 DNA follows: TGTGCCATCAGTGAGTCGATAGGCACCAATGAGCAGTTCTTC. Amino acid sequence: CAISESIGTNEQFF.

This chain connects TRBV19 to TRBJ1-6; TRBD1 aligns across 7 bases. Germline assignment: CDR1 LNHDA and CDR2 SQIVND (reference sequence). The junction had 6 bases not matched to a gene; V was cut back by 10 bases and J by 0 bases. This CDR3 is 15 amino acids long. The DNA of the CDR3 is TGTGCCACCTGGGACAGAAGCTCCTATAATTCACCCCTCCACTTT. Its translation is CATWDRSSYNSPLHF.

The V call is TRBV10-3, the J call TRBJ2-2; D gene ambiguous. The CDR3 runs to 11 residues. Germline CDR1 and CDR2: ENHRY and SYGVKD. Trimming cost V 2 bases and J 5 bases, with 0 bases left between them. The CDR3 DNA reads TGTGCCATCAGTGAGACCGGGGAGCTGTTTTTT. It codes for CAISETGELFF.

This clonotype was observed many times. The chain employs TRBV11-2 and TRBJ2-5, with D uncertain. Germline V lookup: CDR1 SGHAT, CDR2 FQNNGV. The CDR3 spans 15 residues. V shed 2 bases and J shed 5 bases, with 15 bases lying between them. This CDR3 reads CASSLPGSLDETQYF. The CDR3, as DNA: TGTGCCAGCAGCTTACCCGGGTCCCTGGACGAGACCCAGTACTTC. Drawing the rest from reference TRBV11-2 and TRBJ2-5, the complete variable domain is EAGVAQSPRYKIIEKRQSVAFWCNPISGHATLYWYQQILGQGPKLLIQFQNNGVVDDSQLPKDRFSAERLKGVDSTLKIQPAKLEDSAVYLCASSLPGSLDETQYFGPGTRLLVL.